This is a list of T cell receptor beta chains from one sample in a study of blood T cell repertoires in COVID-19. Libraries were prepared by immunoSEQ multiplex PCR; TCRdb keeps only in-frame clonotypes and omits some of them. The sample lists over 150,000 clones; 87% were seen once. Material for sequencing was PBMCs or T cells enriched from blood (not recorded which). These TCRs come from a woman in her thirties who had recovered from COVID-19. CDR3s include the opening cysteine and the closing phenylalanine or tryptophan. A D gene is named only where the DNA matches it firmly. Clone size appears in some rows only: once, few, many, or a class for an expanded clone.

j_call d_call v_call clone_size cdr3_aa cdr3_nt
TRBJ1-2 - TRBV27 - CASSARGGAGDGYTF TGTGCCAGCAGTGCCCGGGGGGGGGCGGGAGATGGCTACACCTTC
TRBJ2-7 TRBD1 TRBV6-1 - CASSARTGVGDYPYEQYF TGTGCCAGCAGTGCCAGGACAGGGGTTGGGGACTATCCCTACGAGCAGTACTTC
TRBJ1-4 TRBD1 TRBV4-1 - CASSQYQGATNEKLFF TGCGCCAGCAGCCAGTACCAGGGGGCAACTAATGAAAAACTGTTTTTT
TRBJ2-4 - TRBV5-1 - CASRDQGTPKNIQYF TGCGCCAGCAGAGATCAGGGGACGCCCAAAAACATTCAGTACTTC
TRBJ1-1 TRBD1 TRBV2 - CASSQGTGSLNTEAFF TGTGCCAGCAGTCAGGGGACAGGGTCCTTGAACACTGAAGCTTTCTTT
TRBJ2-5 - TRBV5-1 - CASTSNRDFDAETQYF TGCGCCAGCACCAGTAACAGGGATTTCGACGCGGAGACCCAGTACTTC
TRBJ1-5 - TRBV13 - CASSFDGGRGNQPQHF TGTGCCAGCAGCTTTGACGGGGGGCGCGGCAATCAGCCCCAGCATTTT
TRBJ2-7 TRBD2 TRBV30 - CAWSAGTSAYEQYF TGTGCCTGGAGTGCCGGGACTAGCGCCTACGAGCAGTACTTC
TRBJ2-2 - TRBV5-6 - CASSFGWATGELFF TGTGCCAGCAGCTTCGGCTGGGCCACCGGGGAGCTGTTTTTT
TRBJ1-4 TRBD1 TRBV6-2/TRBV6-3 once CASSLTGSEEKLFF TGTGCCAGCAGTTTGACAGGGTCGGAGGAAAAACTGTTTTTT
TRBJ1-1 TRBD1 TRBV5-1 - CASRPGPGGDLNTEAFF TGCGCCAGCAGACCTGGGCCAGGGGGCGACCTGAACACTGAAGCTTTCTTT
TRBJ2-1 TRBD2 TRBV24-1 - CATSDPEGRTSSYNEQFF TGTGCCACCAGTGACCCTGAGGGTAGGACTAGCAGCTACAATGAGCAGTTCTTC
TRBJ1-5 TRBD1 TRBV2 - CASTAKGASNQPQHF TGTGCCAGCACCGCGAAGGGGGCAAGCAATCAGCCCCAGCATTTT
TRBJ1-2 - TRBV4-2 few CASSQGEDRSGYTF TGTGCCAGCAGCCAAGGTGAGGATCGGAGTGGCTACACCTTC
TRBJ2-1 - TRBV5-1 - CASSLVRRGYNEQFF TGCGCCAGCAGCTTGGTAAGGCGGGGTTACAATGAGCAGTTCTTC
TRBJ2-7 TRBD2 TRBV5-1 - CASSAGTSGNSYEQYF TGCGCCAGCAGCGCAGGGACTAGCGGGAACTCCTACGAGCAGTACTTC
TRBJ1-1 TRBD1 TRBV7-2 once CASSLQGAYTEAFF TGTGCCAGCAGCTTACAGGGGGCGTACACTGAAGCTTTCTTT
TRBJ2-7 - TRBV18 - CASSPKGLDLPYEQYF TGTGCCAGCTCACCTAAAGGTCTAGATCTGCCCTACGAGCAGTACTTC
TRBJ2-6 - TRBV5-1 - CASSPDTGAGANVLTF TGCGCCAGCAGCCCAGATACGGGGGCTGGGGCCAACGTCCTGACTTTC
TRBJ2-5 - TRBV2 - CASKRQGETQYF TGTGCCAGCAAGCGGCAAGGAGAGACCCAGTACTTC
TRBJ1-1 TRBD1 TRBV19 once CASSIRDSDYTEAFF TGTGCCAGTAGTATCCGGGACAGCGACTACACTGAAGCTTTCTTT
TRBJ1-5 TRBD1 TRBV7-9 - CASSSNRDRRLDSNQPQHF TGTGCCAGCAGCTCGAACCGGGACAGGCGACTTGATAGCAATCAGCCCCAGCATTTT
TRBJ2-1 - TRBV29-1 many CSAGQSGSYNEQFF TGCAGCGCTGGACAGTCCGGCTCCTACAATGAGCAGTTCTTC
TRBJ1-5 - TRBV24-1 - CATSNSGNQPQHF TGTGCCACCTCAAATAGCGGCAATCAGCCCCAGCATTTT
TRBJ1-2 - TRBV7-9 few CASSLIGEGYTF TGTGCCAGCAGCTTGATCGGGGAAGGCTACACCTTC
TRBJ2-7 - TRBV11-3 - CASSLSGGGYEQYF TGTGCCAGCAGCTTAAGTGGGGGCGGGTACGAGCAGTACTTC
TRBJ1-6 TRBD1 TRBV4-2 once CASSQATDRDNSPLHF TGTGCCAGCAGCCAAGCCACGGACAGGGACAATTCACCCCTCCACTTT
TRBJ1-1 - TRBV5-4 - CASSRGQIVTEAFF TGTGCCAGCAGCCGCGGCCAGATCGTCACTGAAGCTTTCTTT
TRBJ2-3 - TRBV6-2/TRBV6-3 - CASSPGQVDTDTQYF TGTGCCAGCAGCCCCGGCCAGGTGGACACAGATACGCAGTATTTT
TRBJ1-6 TRBD1 TRBV5-1 - CASSEAGGRSPLHF TGCGCCAGCAGCGAAGCAGGGGGCCGCTCACCCCTCCACTTT
TRBJ1-5 - TRBV2 - CASSGDRGYQPQHF TGTGCCAGCAGTGGAGACCGGGGGTATCAGCCCCAGCATTTT
TRBJ1-2 TRBD1 TRBV28 - CASSPPGQGGDGYTF TGTGCCAGCAGTCCCCCGGGACAGGGGGGGGATGGCTACACCTTC
TRBJ2-1 TRBD1 TRBV11-3 - CASSDRVSSYNEQFF TGTGCCAGCAGCGACAGGGTAAGCTCCTACAATGAGCAGTTCTTC
TRBJ1-1 - TRBV19 - CASLQGPEAFF TGTGCCAGTTTACAGGGACCTGAAGCTTTCTTT
TRBJ1-4 - TRBV30 - CAWTPGQTTNEKLFF TGTGCCTGGACCCCAGGACAGACAACTAATGAAAAACTGTTTTTT
TRBJ2-1 TRBD2 TRBV4-3 - CASSPFYAPGLAVRNEQFF TGCGCCAGCAGCCCTTTTTACGCACCGGGACTAGCGGTCCGCAATGAGCAGTTCTTC
TRBJ2-4 TRBD1 TRBV5-8 - CASSLGVSGGIHIQYF TGTGCCAGCAGCTTGGGGGTGTCAGGGGGTATCCACATTCAGTACTTC